This entry is about one TCR beta chain. Its target is unknown. Germline CDR1 ENHRY, CDR2 SYGVKD. This CDR3 contains 15 residues. The V end lost 4 bases, the J end lost 0 bases, and 10 bases lay between the germline ends. 60 Vbeta and 13 Jbeta primers were used in PCR. Produced via immunoSEQ multiplex PCR; TCRdb's table is partial and in-frame only. Of 200,000 to 250,000 clones listed, roughly 90% are singletons. These data originate in a study of cytomegalovirus exposure and HLA in healthy donors. Findings of the study overall: Later work found that TCR association rates differed between HLA loci; DRB1 had the most and HLA-C the fewest. The classifier reportedly diagnosed cytomegalovirus status with high sensitivity and specificity. Some highly shared sequence variants likely arose as a pipeline artifact. The HLA-A and HLA-B alleles of most subjects were reportedly predicted accurately from TCR beta sequences.

The receptor was isolated from a woman between 18 and 29 years old in good health and CMV-seronegative. V and J are TRBV10-3 and TRBJ2-1; tentatively, D is TRBD2 (5 bases). The sample was PBMCs. CDR3 amino acids: CAISGAASSYNEQFF. DNA of the CDR3: TGTGCCATCAGTGGAGCGGCCAGCTCCTACAATGAGCAGTTCTTC.